The source of this T cell receptor (beta chain) is a study of cytomegalovirus exposure and HLA in healthy donors. The germline V gene encodes CDR1 MDHEN and CDR2 SYDVKM. J was trimmed by 2 bases and V by 5 bases; bases with no gene match: 6. The CDR3 has 15 amino acids. The primer mix had 60 Vbeta and 13 Jbeta primers. Repertoires were generated with immunoSEQ multiplex PCR, while TCRdb's copy carries only in-frame clones and drops some. The table has about 150,000 clones, approximately 79% seen once. This clone has just a few counts. Sequencing was carried out using PBMCs. V and J are TRBV28 and TRBJ1-5, with 7 bases aligning to TRBD1. This TCR derives from a man in his forties or fifties in good health and CMV-seropositive. The CDR3 nucleotides are TGTGCCAGCAGTCGACAGGGTGGCGGCAATCAGCCCCAGCATTTT. Protein sequence: CASSRQGGGNQPQHF.